The 18 T cell receptor beta chains below all came from one sample that was sequenced in a study of cytomegalovirus exposure and HLA in healthy donors. In the PCR, 60 Vbeta and 13 Jbeta primers were used. Assay: immunoSEQ multiplex PCR; the TCRdb copy retains only in-frame clones and omits some. The table lists approximately 100,000 clones, about 81% of them singletons, with approximately 1.3% in the top ten. Sample: PBMCs. These receptors originate from a man between 35 and 55 years old in good health and CMV-seronegative.

This chain connects TRBV2 to TRBJ1-4; the D gene is possibly TRBD1 (6 bases). This CDR3 contains 13 residues. Per germline, CDR1 SNHLY and CDR2 FYNNEI. The chain's CDR3 is CAGGAELREKLFF. As DNA, the CDR3 is TGTGCGGGGGGGGCAGAACTGCGTGAAAAACTGTTTTTT.

This clone was seen more than once but under ten times. The chain carries TRBV6-1 and TRBJ1-2; D perhaps matches TRBD1 (6 bases). The germline V gene has CDR1 MNHNS and CDR2 SASEGT. V was clipped by 10 bases and J by 4 bases, with 16 bases between them. The CDR3 loop spans 13 amino acids. CDR3 DNA: TGTGCCACGATAATGGGGGCGGGCTATGGCTACACCTTC. Amino acids: CATIMGAGYGYTF.

J is TRBJ2-5 and V is TRBV21-1; no DNA check was done on the table's D call, TRBD1. TRBV21-1 is reported as a pseudogene. The CDR3 consists of 12 residues. The CDR3 loop reads CASRGTQETQYF. The DNA of the CDR3 is TGTGCCAGCAGGGGCACCCAAGAGACCCAGTACTTC.

This chain connects TRBV5-4 to TRBJ1-3; D is possibly TRBD1 (5 bases). Trimming left V 0 bases short and J 0 bases short, with 7 bases between. The CDR3 loop spans 15 amino acids. The V gene's germline CDR1 is SGHNT and CDR2 YYREEE (reference sequence). The CDR3 bases are TGTGCCAGCAGCTTGGGACAGAACTCTGGAAACACCATATATTTT. Translation: CASSLGQNSGNTIYF. The full variable domain, completed using reference TRBV5-4 and TRBJ1-3, is ETGVTQSPTHLIKTRGQQVTLRCSSQSGHNTVSWYQQALGQGPQFIFQYYREEENGRGNFPPRFSGLQFPNYSSELNVNALELDDSALYLCASSLGQNSGNTIYFGEGSWLTVV.

The CDR3 sequence is CASSYGQGVYGYTF. The DNA for the CDR3 is TGTGCCAGCAGTTATGGACAGGGAGTCTATGGCTACACCTTC. The V and J genes are TRBV2 and TRBJ1-2; 8 nucleotides line up with TRBD1. CDR1 is SNHLY and CDR2 is FYNNEI in the germline V gene. The V and J ends lost 5 bases and 4 bases, in that order; junction bases with no gene match: 6. The CDR3 is 14 amino acids. Combining the CDR3 with reference TRBV2 and TRBJ1-2 gives the whole variable domain EPEVTQTPSHQVTQMGQEVILRCVPISNHLYFYWYRQILGQKVEFLVSFYNNEISEKSEIFDDQFSVERPDGSNFTLKIRSTKLEDSAMYFCASSYGQGVYGYTFGSGTRLTVV.

The rearrangement joins TRBV7-3 to TRBJ1-3, with D tentatively TRBD1 (5 bases). The CDR3 has 14 amino acids. V dropped 6 bases and J dropped 2 bases, with 11 bases sitting between them. Germline values: CDR1 SGHTA, CDR2 FQGTGA. The CDR3 coding sequence is TGTGCCAGCAGTACGGGGGTCCCTGGAAACACCATATATTTT. Protein sequence: CASSTGVPGNTIYF.

J is TRBJ1-5 and V is TRBV19, with no clear D. The CDR3 spans 14 residues. Deletions cut 0 bases from V and 11 bases from J, with 14 bases between. Germline assignment: CDR1 LNHDA and CDR2 SQIVND (reference sequence). CDR3: CASSIDPGDAAQHF. Here the CDR3 DNA reads TGTGCCAGTAGTATAGATCCTGGAGATGCGGCCCAGCATTTT.

The chain uses TRBV7-9 and TRBJ2-5, with D perhaps matching TRBD1 (5 bases). Trimming left V 5 bases short and J 5 bases short, with 18 bases between. CDR3 length: 15 residues. The germline CDR1 and CDR2 sequences are SEHNR and FQNEAQ (reference sequence). In DNA, the CDR3 is TGTGCCAGCAGCCCCCCCCAGGGATTCTTGGAGACCCAGTACTTC. It specifies CASSPPQGFLETQYF.

This clone was picked up a small number of times. This chain links TRBV5-4 with TRBJ2-2; perhaps TRBD1 as D (5 bases). This CDR3 contains 16 residues. With 0 bases removed from V and 0 bases from J, the gap between germline ends came to 9 bases. Per the germline V gene, CDR1 is SGHNT and CDR2 is YYREEE (reference sequence). The CDR3 reads CASSLEQGPNTGELFF. CDR3 bases: TGTGCCAGCAGCTTGGAGCAGGGCCCGAACACCGGGGAGCTGTTTTTT. The full variable domain, with the rest looked up from reference TRBV5-4 and TRBJ2-2, is ETGVTQSPTHLIKTRGQQVTLRCSSQSGHNTVSWYQQALGQGPQFIFQYYREEENGRGNFPPRFSGLQFPNYSSELNVNALELDDSALYLCASSLEQGPNTGELFFGEGSRLTVL.

The chain recombines TRBV28 with TRBJ1-5; 7 bases align to TRBD1. V shed 2 bases, J shed 4 bases, and the junction held 14 bases outside the gene matches. Germline CDR1 MDHEN, CDR2 SYDVKM. This CDR3 has 18 amino acids. CDR3: CASSLIILQGLNNQPQHF. Here the CDR3 DNA reads TGTGCCAGCAGTTTAATTATTTTACAGGGGCTAAATAATCAGCCCCAGCATTTT.

To note about this clone: One end of the junction varies from germline; a read error may be responsible. CDR3 amino acids: CASSLWGPLVF. The CDR3 DNA reads TGCGCCAGCAGCTTGTGGGGGCCCCTCGTCTTC. The chain has TRBV5-1 and TRBJ2-7; D is perhaps TRBD1 (6 bases). The CDR3 length is 11 residues. Germline lookup yields CDR1 SGHRS and CDR2 YFSETQ.

This clone was detected only a few times. V is TRBV14 and J is TRBJ2-5; 8 positions match TRBD2. There are 16 residues in the CDR3. Losses at the gene ends were 4 bases for V and 5 bases for J; bases not matched to a gene: 12. The germline V gene encodes CDR1 SGHDN and CDR2 FVKESK. CDR3 sequence (DNA): TGTGCCAGCAGCCCTACCCGGCTAGCGGGCCCGGAGACCCAGTACTTC. It codes for CASSPTRLAGPETQYF.

The chain couples TRBV4-3 to TRBJ2-1; a possible D gene is TRBD1 (5 bases). The length of the CDR3 is 14 residues. CDR1 LGHNA and CDR2 YSLEER come from the germline V gene. V gave up 4 bases and J gave up 0 bases, with 7 bases separating them. The CDR3: CASSRQGSYNEQFF. CDR3 DNA sequence: TGCGCCAGCAGCCGGCAGGGCTCCTACAATGAGCAGTTCTTC.

This chain links TRBV5-5 with TRBJ2-1; 7 bases match TRBD2. Germline lookup yields CDR1 SGHKS and CDR2 YYEKEE (reference sequence). The CDR3 length is 15 residues. The trim removed 4 bases at V and 5 bases at J, leaving 9 bases unmatched. CDR3 sequence reads: CASSRLAGVNNEQFF. CDR3 DNA: TGTGCCAGCAGCCGGCTCGCGGGGGTGAACAATGAGCAGTTCTTC.

This clone has a handful of counts. The same CDR3 arises from other DNA sequences in this sample as well. CDR3 sequence (DNA): TGTGCCAGCAGAAGGACTAGCGGGGGGGTTAAGGAGTACGAGCAGTACTTC. It is translated as CASRRTSGGVKEYEQYF. The chain recombines TRBV28 with TRBJ2-7, with TRBD2 matching over 15 bases. Trimming took 6 bases from V and 4 from J; bases not matched to a gene: 10. This CDR3 has 17 amino acids. Looked up from germline, CDR1 is MDHEN and CDR2 is SYDVKM.

The V gene is TRBV5-6, the J gene TRBJ2-1; D unresolved. The ends were cut back, 0 bases at V and 5 bases at J, with 12 bases in the middle. There are 15 residues in the CDR3. Germline values: CDR1 SGHDT, CDR2 YYEEEE. This CDR3 is CASSLVGRDNNEQFF. DNA of the CDR3: TGTGCCAGCAGCTTGGTGGGTCGCGACAACAATGAGCAGTTCTTC.

V usage is TRBV27 and J usage is TRBJ1-5; a possible D gene is TRBD1 (5 bases). The V and J ends lost 5 bases and 7 bases respectively, with 12 bases between them. CDR3 length equals 13 residues. CDR1 and CDR2 from the germline V gene are MNHEY and SMNVEV (reference sequence). CDR3 residues: CASSPQRDQPQHF. CDR3 bases: TGTGCCAGCAGTCCTCAGCGGGACCAGCCCCAGCATTTT.

V usage is TRBV18 and J usage is TRBJ2-7; 7 positions match TRBD2. The CDR3 extends over 14 amino acids. V was clipped by 3 bases and J by 0 bases; unmatched bases: 2. Germline V gives CDR1 KGHSH, CDR2 LQKENI. The CDR3: CASSPRGSSYEQYF. Written as DNA, the CDR3 is TGTGCCAGCTCACCGCGGGGGTCCTCCTACGAGCAGTACTTC.